The 4 T cell receptor beta chains listed next were all sequenced from one sample in a study of read filtering for tumor transcriptome and immune sequencing. The library was built from approximately 400 ng RNA with molecular barcoded adaptors for alpha/delta and beta/gamma chains. Using its own MiXCR run on the reads, TCRdb lists one record per CDR3 protein. The sample holds 15,000 to 20,000 distinct CDR3 sequences, roughly a fifth seen once. The specimen sequenced was a population of CD138-negative cells sorted from bone marrow. The origin of the receptors is a donor over 35 with multiple myeloma.

This clonotype appeared a few times. The gene calls are TRBV7-2 and TRBJ2-5; TRBD2 matches 9 bases. The CDR3 has 15 residues. Germline lookup yields CDR1 SGHTA and CDR2 FQGNSA. J was trimmed by 5 bases and V by 5 bases; bases with no gene match: 9. DNA for the CDR3: TGTGCCAGCAGCCAGGGCGGGAGGGCCGGGGAGACCCAGTACTTC. Its protein is CASSQGGRAGETQYF.

On this clonotype itself: A much larger clone is a single base away; this may be a read error. The V and J genes are TRBV20-1 and TRBJ2-5, with 9 bases fitting TRBD2. V dropped 5 bases and J dropped 7; count of bases not matched to a gene: 11. Germline CDR1 and CDR2: DFQATT and SNEGSKA (reference sequence). The CDR3 length is 14 residues. The CDR3: CSALSGRDRGTQYF. CDR3 coding DNA: TGCAGTGCTCTTAGCGGGAGAGATCGAGGGACCCAGTACTTC.

This clonotype was detected ten times or more. The chain employs TRBV4-2 and TRBJ2-1; the match to TRBD2 covers 12 bases. The CDR3 is made up of 18 amino acids. CDR1 and CDR2 from the germline V gene are LGHNA and YNFKEQ. V shed 0 bases and J 6 bases; nucleotides not matched to a gene: 9. The CDR3, as DNA: TGTGCCAGCAGCCAAGACTCCCTGACTAGCGGGAGTGCCAATGAGCAGTTCTTC. This codes for CASSQDSLTSGSANEQFF.

The chain employs TRBV29-1 and TRBJ1-5; 8 bases align to TRBD1. Germline assignment: CDR1 SQVTM and CDR2 ANQGSEA. The CDR3 extends over 13 amino acids. After removal of 4 bases from V and 4 bases from J, the junction contained 3 bases not matched to a gene. CDR3 nucleotide sequence: TGCAGCGTTGCAGGGGGCATTAATCAGCCCCAGCATTTT. Its translation is CSVAGGINQPQHF.